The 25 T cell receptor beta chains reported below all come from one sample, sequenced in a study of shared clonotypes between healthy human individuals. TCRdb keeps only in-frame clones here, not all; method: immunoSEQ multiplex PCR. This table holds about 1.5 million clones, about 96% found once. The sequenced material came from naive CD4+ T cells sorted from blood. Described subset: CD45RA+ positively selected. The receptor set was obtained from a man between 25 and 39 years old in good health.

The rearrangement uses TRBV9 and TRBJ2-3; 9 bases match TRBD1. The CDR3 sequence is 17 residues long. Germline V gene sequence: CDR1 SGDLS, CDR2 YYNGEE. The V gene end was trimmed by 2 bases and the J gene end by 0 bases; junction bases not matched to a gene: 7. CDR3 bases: TGTGCCAGCAGCGTCGGACAGGGGTCTTCTAGCACAGATACGCAGTATTTT. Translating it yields CASSVGQGSSSTDTQYF. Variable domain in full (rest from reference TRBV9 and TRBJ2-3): DSGVTQTPKHLITATGQRVTLRCSPRSGDLSVYWYQQSLDQGLQFLIQYYNGEERAKGNILERFSAQQFPDLHSELNLSSLELGDSALYFCASSVGQGSSSTDTQYFGPGTRLTVL.

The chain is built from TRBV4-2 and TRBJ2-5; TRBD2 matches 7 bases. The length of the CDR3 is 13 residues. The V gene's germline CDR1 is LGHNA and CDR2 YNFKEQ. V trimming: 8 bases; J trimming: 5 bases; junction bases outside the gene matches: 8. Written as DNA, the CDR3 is TGTGCCAGCGAGGGAGGGCCTTTTGAGACCCAGTACTTC. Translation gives CASEGGPFETQYF.

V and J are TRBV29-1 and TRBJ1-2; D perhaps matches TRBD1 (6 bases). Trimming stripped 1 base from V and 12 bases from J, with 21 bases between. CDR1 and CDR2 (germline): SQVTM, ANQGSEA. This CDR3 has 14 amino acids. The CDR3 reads CSVEASPGGLSNTF. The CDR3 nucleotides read TGCAGCGTTGAAGCTAGCCCCGGGGGGCTCAGTAACACCTTC.

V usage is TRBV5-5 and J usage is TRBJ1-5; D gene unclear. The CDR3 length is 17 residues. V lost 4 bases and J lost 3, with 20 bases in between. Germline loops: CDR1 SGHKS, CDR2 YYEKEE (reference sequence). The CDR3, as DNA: TGTGCCAGCAGCCAAATTCACCACCACTCTCCCAATCAGCCCCAGCATTTT. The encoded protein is CASSQIHHHSPNQPQHF. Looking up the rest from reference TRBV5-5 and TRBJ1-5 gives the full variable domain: DAGVTQSPTHLIKTRGQQVTLRCSPISGHKSVSWYQQVLGQGPQFIFQYYEKEERGRGNFPDRFSARQFPNYSSELNVNALLLGDSALYLCASSQIHHHSPNQPQHFGDGTRLSIL.

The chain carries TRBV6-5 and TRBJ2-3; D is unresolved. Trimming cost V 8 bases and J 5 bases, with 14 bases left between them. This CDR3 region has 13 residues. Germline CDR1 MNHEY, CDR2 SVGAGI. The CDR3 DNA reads TGTGCCAGCTGCAAAACCTGGGGAGATACGCAGTATTTT. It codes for CASCKTWGDTQYF.

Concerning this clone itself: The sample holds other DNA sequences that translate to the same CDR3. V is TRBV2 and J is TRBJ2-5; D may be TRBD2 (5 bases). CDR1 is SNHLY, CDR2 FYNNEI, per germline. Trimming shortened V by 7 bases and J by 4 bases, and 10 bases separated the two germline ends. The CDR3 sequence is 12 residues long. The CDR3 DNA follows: TGTGCCAGCACGAGGGAAGGAGAGACCCAGTACTTC. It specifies CASTREGETQYF.

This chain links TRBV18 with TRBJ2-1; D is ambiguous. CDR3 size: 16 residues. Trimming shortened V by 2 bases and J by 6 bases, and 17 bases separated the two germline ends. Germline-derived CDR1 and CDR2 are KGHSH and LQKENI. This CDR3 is CASSPGSPSDINEQFF. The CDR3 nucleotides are TGTGCCAGCTCACCAGGCAGCCCCTCCGATATCAATGAGCAGTTCTTC.

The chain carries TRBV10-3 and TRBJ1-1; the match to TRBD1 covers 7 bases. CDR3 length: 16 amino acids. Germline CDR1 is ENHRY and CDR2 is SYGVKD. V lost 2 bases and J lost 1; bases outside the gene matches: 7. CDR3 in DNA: TGTGCCATCAGTGAGACCTTAAGGACAGGGAACACTGAAGCTTTCTTT. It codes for CAISETLRTGNTEAFF.

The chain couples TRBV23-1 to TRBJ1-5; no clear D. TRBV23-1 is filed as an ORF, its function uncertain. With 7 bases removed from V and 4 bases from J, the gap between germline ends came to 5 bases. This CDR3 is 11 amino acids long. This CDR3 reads CASKENQPQHF. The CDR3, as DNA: TGCGCCAGCAAAGAAAATCAGCCCCAGCATTTT.

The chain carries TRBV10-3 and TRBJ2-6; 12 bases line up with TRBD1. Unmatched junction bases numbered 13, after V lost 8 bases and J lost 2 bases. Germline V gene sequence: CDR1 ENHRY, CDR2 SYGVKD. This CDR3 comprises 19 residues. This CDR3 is CAIGGTGGASVAGANVLTF. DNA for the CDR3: TGTGCCATCGGAGGGACAGGGGGCGCGAGTGTAGCTGGGGCCAACGTCCTGACTTTC.

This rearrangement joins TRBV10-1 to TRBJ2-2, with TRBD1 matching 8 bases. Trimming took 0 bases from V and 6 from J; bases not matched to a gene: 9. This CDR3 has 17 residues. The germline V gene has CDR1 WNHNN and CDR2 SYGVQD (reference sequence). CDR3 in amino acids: CASSESRTGLAPGELFF. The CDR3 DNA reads TGCGCCAGCAGTGAGTCGCGGACAGGGTTGGCTCCCGGGGAGCTGTTTTTT.

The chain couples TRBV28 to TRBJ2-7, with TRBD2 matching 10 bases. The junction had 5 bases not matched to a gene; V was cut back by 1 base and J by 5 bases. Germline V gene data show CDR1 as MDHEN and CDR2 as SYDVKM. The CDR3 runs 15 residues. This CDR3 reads CASSLYLAGAHEQYF. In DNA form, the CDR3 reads TGTGCCAGCAGTTTATACCTAGCGGGAGCCCACGAGCAGTACTTC.

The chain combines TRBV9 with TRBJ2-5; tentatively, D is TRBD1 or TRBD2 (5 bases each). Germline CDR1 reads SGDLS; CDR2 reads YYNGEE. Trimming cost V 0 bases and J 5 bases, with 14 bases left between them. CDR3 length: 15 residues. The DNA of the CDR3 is TGTGCCAGCAGCGTAGCTGTTGAGGGGAGTGAGACCCAGTACTTC. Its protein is CASSVAVEGSETQYF.

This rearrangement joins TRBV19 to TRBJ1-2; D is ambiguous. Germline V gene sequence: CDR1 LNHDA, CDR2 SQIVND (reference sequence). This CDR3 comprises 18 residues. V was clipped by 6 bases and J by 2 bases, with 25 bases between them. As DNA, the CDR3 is TGTGCCAGTAGCGCTCCTCCTCCTGGCAATCAAGGGAACTATGGCTACACCTTC. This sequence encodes CASSAPPPGNQGNYGYTF.

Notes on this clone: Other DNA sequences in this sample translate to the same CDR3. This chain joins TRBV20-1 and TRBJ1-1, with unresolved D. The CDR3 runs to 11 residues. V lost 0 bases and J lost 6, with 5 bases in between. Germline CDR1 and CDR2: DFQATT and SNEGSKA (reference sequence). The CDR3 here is CSARDPPEAFF. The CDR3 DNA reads TGCAGTGCTAGAGATCCCCCTGAAGCTTTCTTT.

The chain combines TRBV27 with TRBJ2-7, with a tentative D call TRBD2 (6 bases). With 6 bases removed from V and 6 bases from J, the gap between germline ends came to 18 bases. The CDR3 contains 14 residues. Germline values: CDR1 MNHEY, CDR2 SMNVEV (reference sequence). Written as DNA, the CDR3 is TGTGCCAGCAGAACCGGGACTCTTCTAGGCGAGCAGTACTTC. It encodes CASRTGTLLGEQYF.

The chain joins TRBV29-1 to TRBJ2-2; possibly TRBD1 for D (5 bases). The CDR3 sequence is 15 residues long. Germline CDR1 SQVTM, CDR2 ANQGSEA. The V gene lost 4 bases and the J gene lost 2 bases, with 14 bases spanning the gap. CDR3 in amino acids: CSVGRAGTNTGELFF. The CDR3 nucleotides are TGCAGCGTTGGCAGGGCCGGCACTAACACCGGGGAGCTGTTTTTT.

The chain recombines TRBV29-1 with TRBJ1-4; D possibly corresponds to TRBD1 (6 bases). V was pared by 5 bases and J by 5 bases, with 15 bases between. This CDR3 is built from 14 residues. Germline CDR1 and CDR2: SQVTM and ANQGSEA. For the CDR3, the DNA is TGCAGCGTTCGTATGACAGGCCTAAATGAAAAACTGTTTTTT. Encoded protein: CSVRMTGLNEKLFF.

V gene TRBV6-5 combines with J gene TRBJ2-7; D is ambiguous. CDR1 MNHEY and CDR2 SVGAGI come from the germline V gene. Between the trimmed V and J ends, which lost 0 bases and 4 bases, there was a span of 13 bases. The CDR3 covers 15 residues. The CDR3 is CASSYSGGYPYEQYF. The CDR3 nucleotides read TGTGCCAGCAGTTACTCGGGTGGATACCCTTACGAGCAGTACTTC.

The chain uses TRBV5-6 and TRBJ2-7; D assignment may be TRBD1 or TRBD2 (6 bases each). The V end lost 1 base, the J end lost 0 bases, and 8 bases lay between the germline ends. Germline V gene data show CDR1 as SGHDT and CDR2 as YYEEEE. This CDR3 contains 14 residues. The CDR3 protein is CASSLSGASYEQYF. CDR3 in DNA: TGTGCCAGCAGCTTGTCGGGGGCCTCCTACGAGCAGTACTTC.

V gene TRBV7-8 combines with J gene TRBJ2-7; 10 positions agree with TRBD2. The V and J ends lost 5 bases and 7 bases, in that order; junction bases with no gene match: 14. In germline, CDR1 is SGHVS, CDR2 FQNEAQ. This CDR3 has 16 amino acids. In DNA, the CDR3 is TGTGCCAGCAGCATCAGACTAGCGGGCTCTTTACGGGAGCAGTACTTC. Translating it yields CASSIRLAGSLREQYF.

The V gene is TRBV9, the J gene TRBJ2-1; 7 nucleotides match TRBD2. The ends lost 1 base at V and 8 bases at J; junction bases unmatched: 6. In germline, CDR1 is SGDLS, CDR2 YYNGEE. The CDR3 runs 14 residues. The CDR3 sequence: CASSVTGTTDEQFF. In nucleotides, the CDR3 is TGTGCCAGCAGCGTAACCGGGACTACCGATGAGCAGTTCTTC.

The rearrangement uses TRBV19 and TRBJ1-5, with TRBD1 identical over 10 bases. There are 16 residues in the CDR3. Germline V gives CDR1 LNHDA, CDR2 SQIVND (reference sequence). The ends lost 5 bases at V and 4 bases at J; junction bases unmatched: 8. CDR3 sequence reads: CASSARGQGRNQPQHF. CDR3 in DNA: TGTGCCAGTAGTGCCCGGGGACAGGGGCGAAATCAGCCCCAGCATTTT.

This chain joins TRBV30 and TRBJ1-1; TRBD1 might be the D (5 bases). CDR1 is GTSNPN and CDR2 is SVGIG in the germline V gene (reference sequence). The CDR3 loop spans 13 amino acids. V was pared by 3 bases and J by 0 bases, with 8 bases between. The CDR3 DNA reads TGTGCCTGGAGGTGGGGGATGAACACTGAAGCTTTCTTT. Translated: CAWRWGMNTEAFF.

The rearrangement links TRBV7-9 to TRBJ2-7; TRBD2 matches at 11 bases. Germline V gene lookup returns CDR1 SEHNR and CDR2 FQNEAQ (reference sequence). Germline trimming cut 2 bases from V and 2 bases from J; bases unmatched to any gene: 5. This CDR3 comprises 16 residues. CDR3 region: CASSLYGTSGPYEQYF. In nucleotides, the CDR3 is TGTGCCAGCAGCTTATACGGGACTAGCGGACCCTACGAGCAGTACTTC.